This T cell receptor beta chain was observed in a study of shared T cell receptors in the human thymus. The length of the CDR3 is 18 residues. Germline assignment: CDR1 SGDLS and CDR2 YYNGEE. V was clipped by 0 bases and J by 6 bases; unmatched bases: 14. The table came from immunoSEQ multiplex PCR; TCRdb's copy has only in-frame clones and leaves some out. Of hundreds of thousands of clones listed, around 89% are singletons. This same sample was also taken into another study, of human thymus T cells. That source adds: Each of the donors was a healthy Finnish infant who was undergoing open corrective cardiac surgery for congenital heart defects. Thymic resections from corrective heart surgery supplied the tissue. Gene usage for V and J segments appeared biased in thymic and blood repertoires. Highly overlapping thymic repertoires in unrelated individuals were reported by related research.

The TCR comes from a boy under three years old with a congenital heart defect. The rearrangement joins TRBV9 to TRBJ2-2; 7 bases match TRBD2. The sequenced material came from thymocytes. This CDR3 is CASSVEGGKPFYAGELFF. The DNA for the CDR3 is TGTGCCAGCAGCGTAGAGGGAGGGAAGCCCTTTTATGCCGGGGAGCTGTTTTTT. The complete variable domain, with remaining parts taken from reference TRBV9 and TRBJ2-2, reads DSGVTQTPKHLITATGQRVTLRCSPRSGDLSVYWYQQSLDQGLQFLIQYYNGEERAKGNILERFSAQQFPDLHSELNLSSLELGDSALYFCASSVEGGKPFYAGELFFGEGSRLTVL.